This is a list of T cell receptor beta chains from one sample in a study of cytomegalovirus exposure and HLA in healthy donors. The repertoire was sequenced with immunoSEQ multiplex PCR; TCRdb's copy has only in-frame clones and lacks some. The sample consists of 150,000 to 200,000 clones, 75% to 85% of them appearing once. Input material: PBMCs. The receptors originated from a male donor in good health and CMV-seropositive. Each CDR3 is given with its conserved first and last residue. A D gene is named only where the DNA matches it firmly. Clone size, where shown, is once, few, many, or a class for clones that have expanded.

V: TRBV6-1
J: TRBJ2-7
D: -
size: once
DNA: TGTGCCAGCAGTGAATACGGAGGGCCCTACGAGCAGTACTTC
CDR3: CASSEYGGPYEQYF

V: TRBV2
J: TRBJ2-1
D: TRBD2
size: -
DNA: TGTGCCAGCGGGGGACTATACAATGAGCAGTTCTTC
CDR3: CASGGLYNEQFF

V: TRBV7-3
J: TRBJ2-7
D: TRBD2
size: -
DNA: TGTGCCAGCAGTCTCAGCGGGGGCTACGAGCAGTACTTC
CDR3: CASSLSGGYEQYF

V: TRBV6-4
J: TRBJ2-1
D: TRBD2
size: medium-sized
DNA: TGTGCCAGCAGTGACTCGACTAGCGGGGGGCATGAGCAGTTCTTC
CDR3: CASSDSTSGGHEQFF

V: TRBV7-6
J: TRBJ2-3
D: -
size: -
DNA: TGTGCCAGCAGCTCCCACACAGATACGCAGTATTTT
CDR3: CASSSHTDTQYF

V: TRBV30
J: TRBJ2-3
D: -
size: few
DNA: TGTGCCTGGAGTGTAAGAGGAGACCCTAGCACAGATACGCAGTATTTT
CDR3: CAWSVRGDPSTDTQYF

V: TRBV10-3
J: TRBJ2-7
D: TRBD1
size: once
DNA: TGTGCCATCAGCAAGACAGGGGCAGACGAGCAGTACTTC
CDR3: CAISKTGADEQYF

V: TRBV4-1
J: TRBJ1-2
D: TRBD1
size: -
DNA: TGCGCCAGCAGCCAACCAGGGGGTAATGGCTACACCTTC
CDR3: CASSQPGGNGYTF

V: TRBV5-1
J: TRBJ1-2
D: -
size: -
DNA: TGCGCCAGCAGCTTAGGACAGAACTATGGCTACACCTTC
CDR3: CASSLGQNYGYTF

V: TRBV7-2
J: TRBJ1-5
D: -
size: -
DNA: TGTGCCAGCAGCTTATGGGCGGGGCAGCCCCAGCATTTT
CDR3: CASSLWAGQPQHF

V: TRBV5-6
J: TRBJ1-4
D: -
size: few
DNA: TGTGCCAGCAGCTTGGGCGGTAGAGGTGAAAAACTGTTTTTT
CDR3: CASSLGGRGEKLFF

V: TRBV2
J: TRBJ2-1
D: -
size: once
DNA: TGTGCCAGCAGTGGGACTAATGAGCAGTTCTTC
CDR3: CASSGTNEQFF

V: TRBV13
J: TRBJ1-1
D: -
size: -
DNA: TGTGCCAGCAGCCCAGCCGGGGTTAATACTGAAGCTTTCTTT
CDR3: CASSPAGVNTEAFF

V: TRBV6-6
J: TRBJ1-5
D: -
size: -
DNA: TGTGCCAGCAGTTACTCGAGGATGATTAGCAATCAGCCCCAGCATTTT
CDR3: CASSYSRMISNQPQHF

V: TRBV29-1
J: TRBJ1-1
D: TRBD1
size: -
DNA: TGCAGCGTGGGGACAGGGAACACTGAAGCTTTCTTT
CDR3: CSVGTGNTEAFF

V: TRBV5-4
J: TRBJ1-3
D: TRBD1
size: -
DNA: TGTGCCAGCAGTGTCGGACAGGGTGGCCAATCTGGAAACACCATATATTTT
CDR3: CASSVGQGGQSGNTIYF

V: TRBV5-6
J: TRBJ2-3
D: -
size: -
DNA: TGTGCCAGCACCGATGGACAGAGCACAGATACGCAGTATTTT
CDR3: CASTDGQSTDTQYF

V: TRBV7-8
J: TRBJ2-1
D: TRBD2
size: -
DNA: TGTGCCAGCAGCTTAGTAGCGGGGGGGCCGGCTGAGCAGTTCTTC
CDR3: CASSLVAGGPAEQFF

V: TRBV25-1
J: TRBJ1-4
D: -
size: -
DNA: TGTGCCAGCAGAGATGGGGGGGTAGGTGAAAAACTGTTTTTT
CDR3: CASRDGGVGEKLFF